Following are 5 T cell receptor beta chains from one sample sequenced in a study of T cell repertoires in cytomegalovirus infection. The antigens of these receptors remain unknown. TCRdb re-called the reads through MiXCR, storing one row per CDR3 protein. The data show 700,000 to 900,000 distinct CDR3 sequences, roughly 28% seen once. This sample comprised cultured CD8+ T cells from PBMCs, obtained from culture after CMV antigen stimulation. All receptors derive from a human donor in good health (CMV status not recorded). Some clones in this sample may be carry-over from other donors' samples.

V gene TRBV15 combines with J gene TRBJ2-1, with D perhaps matching TRBD1 (6 bases). Germline CDR1 LNHNV, CDR2 YYDKDF (reference sequence). The CDR3 contains 13 residues. V lost 1 base, J lost 10 bases, and 11 bases lay in between. The CDR3 DNA is TGTGCCACCAGCAGAGCAATTCAGGGGGAGCAGTTCTTC. Protein: CATSRAIQGEQFF.

This clonotype was counted at least ten times. The chain has TRBV27 and TRBJ1-1; D perhaps matches TRBD1 (5 bases). V lost 6 bases and J lost 1, with 9 bases in between. Germline V lookup: CDR1 MNHEY, CDR2 SMNVEV (reference sequence). The CDR3 loop spans 13 amino acids. CDR3 sequence reads: CASSFQGNTEAFF. The CDR3 DNA follows: TGTGCCAGCAGCTTTCAGGGGAACACTGAAGCTTTCTTT.

In nucleotides, the CDR3 is TGTGCCAGCAGTTCCCCCGGGGGCCCAAGGATCGGGGAGCTGTTTTTT. Protein sequence: CASSSPGGPRIGELFF. The J gene is TRBJ2-2, the V gene TRBV27; D possibly uses TRBD1 or TRBD2 (6 bases each). This CDR3 has 16 amino acids. Per germline, CDR1 MNHEY and CDR2 SMNVEV (reference sequence). Deletions cut 4 bases from V and 7 bases from J, with 19 bases between.

The chain combines TRBV15 with TRBJ2-6, with 12 bases fitting TRBD1. The CDR3 consists of 22 residues. Trimming cost V 0 bases and J 2 bases; bases outside gene matches: 14. CDR1 is LNHNV, CDR2 YYDKDF, per germline (reference sequence). This chain's CDR3 is CATSRDYGTGGKTWTGANVLTF. DNA for the CDR3: TGTGCCACCAGCAGAGATTACGGGACAGGGGGCAAAACCTGGACTGGGGCCAACGTCCTGACTTTC.

CDR3 in DNA: TGTGCCAGCAGCCTCTTGACTAGCGGGGGGCCCTACAATGAGCAGTTCTTC. This gives the protein CASSLLTSGGPYNEQFF. The chain has TRBV14 and TRBJ2-1; 13 positions match TRBD2. The CDR3 consists of 17 residues. Germline loops: CDR1 SGHDN, CDR2 FVKESK. The ends lost 4 bases at V and 2 bases at J; junction bases unmatched: 5.